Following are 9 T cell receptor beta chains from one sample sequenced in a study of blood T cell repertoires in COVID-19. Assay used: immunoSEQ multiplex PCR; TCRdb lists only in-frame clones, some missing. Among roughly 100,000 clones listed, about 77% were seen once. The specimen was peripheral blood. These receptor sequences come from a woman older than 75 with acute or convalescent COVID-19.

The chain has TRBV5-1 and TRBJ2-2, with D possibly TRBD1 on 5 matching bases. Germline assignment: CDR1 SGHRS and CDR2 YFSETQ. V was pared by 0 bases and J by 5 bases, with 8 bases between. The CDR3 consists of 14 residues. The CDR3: CASSLERGTGELFF. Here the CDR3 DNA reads TGCGCCAGCAGCTTGGAAAGGGGAACCGGGGAGCTGTTTTTT.

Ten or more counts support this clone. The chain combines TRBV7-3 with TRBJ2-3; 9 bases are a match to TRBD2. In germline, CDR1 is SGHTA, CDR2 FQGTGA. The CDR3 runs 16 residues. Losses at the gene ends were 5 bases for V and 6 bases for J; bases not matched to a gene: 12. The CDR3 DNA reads TGTGCCAGCAGCAAAGGCACTAGCGGGTCCTCGGATACGCAGTATTTT. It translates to CASSKGTSGSSDTQYF.

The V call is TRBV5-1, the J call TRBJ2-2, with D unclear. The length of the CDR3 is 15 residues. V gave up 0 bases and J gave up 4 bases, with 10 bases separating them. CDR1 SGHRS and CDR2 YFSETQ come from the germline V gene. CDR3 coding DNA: TGCGCCAGCAGCTTGGACAGCCTTTCCACCGGGGAGCTGTTTTTT. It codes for CASSLDSLSTGELFF.

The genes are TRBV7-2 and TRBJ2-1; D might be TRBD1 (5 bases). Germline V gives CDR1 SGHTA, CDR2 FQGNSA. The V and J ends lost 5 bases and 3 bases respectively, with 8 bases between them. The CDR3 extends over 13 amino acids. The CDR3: CASSIRGYNEQFF. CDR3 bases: TGTGCCAGCAGCATTAGGGGCTACAATGAGCAGTTCTTC.

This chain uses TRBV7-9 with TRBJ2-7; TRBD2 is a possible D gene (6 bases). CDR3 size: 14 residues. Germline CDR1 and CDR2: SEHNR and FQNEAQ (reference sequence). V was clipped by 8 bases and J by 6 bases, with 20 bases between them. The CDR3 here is CASVTDRGIGEQYF. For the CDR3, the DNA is TGTGCCAGCGTAACCGATCGGGGGATCGGCGAGCAGTACTTC.

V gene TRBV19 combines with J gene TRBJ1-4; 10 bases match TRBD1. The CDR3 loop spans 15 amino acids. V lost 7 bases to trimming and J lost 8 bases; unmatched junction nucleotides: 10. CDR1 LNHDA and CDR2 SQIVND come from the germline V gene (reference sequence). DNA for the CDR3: TGTGCCAGTAACAACCCCGGGACAGGGGTAGAAAAACTGTTTTTT. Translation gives CASNNPGTGVEKLFF.

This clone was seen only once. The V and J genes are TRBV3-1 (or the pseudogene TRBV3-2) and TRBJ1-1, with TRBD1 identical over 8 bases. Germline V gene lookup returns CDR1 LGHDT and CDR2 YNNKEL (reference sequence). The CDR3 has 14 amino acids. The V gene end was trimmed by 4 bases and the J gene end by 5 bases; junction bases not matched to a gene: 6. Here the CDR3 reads CASSPSGGQTEAFF. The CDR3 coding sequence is TGTGCCAGCAGCCCTTCAGGGGGCCAGACTGAAGCTTTCTTT.

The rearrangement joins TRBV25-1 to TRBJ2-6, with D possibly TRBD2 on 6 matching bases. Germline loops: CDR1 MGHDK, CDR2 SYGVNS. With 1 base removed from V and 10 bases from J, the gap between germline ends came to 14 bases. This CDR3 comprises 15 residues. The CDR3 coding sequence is TGTGCCAGCAGTGAATCGCGGGGTAAAACGAACGTCCTGACTTTC. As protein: CASSESRGKTNVLTF.

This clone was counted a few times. CDR3 loop: CASSSHPRGDTQYF. In nucleotides, the CDR3 is TGTGCCAGCAGCAGCCACCCAAGGGGAGATACGCAGTATTTT. The J gene is TRBJ2-3, the V gene TRBV27; perhaps TRBD1 as D (5 bases). The V and J ends lost 6 bases and 5 bases respectively, with 15 bases between them. The V gene's germline CDR1 is MNHEY and CDR2 SMNVEV (reference sequence). CDR3 length: 14 residues.